This is a list of T cell receptor beta chains from one sample in a study of T cell responses to AZD1222 COVID-19 vaccine. TCRdb's table, derived via immunoSEQ multiplex PCR, lists solely in-frame clones and lacks some. The profile shows roughly 140,000 clones, approximately 92% of them singletons. The specimen was peripheral blood, collected 28 days after the second AZD1222 dose. The receptors were sampled from an adult who received the AZD1222 COVID-19 vaccine. Each CDR3 is given with its conserved first and last residue. D genes are given only for firm matches. Rows give clone size only sometimes, using once, few, many, or a class for an expanded clone.

size	V	J	D	CDR3	DNA
-	TRBV6-5	TRBJ1-1	TRBD1	CASSGQGAGVTEAFF	TGTGCCAGCAGCGGACAGGGGGCAGGAGTGACTGAAGCTTTCTTT
-	TRBV25-1	TRBJ1-2	-	CASEEGQSYF	TGTGCCAGCGAGGAGGGGCAGTCCTACTTC
-	TRBV5-6	TRBJ1-3	-	CASSLGKGPGNTIYF	TGTGCCAGCAGCTTGGGAAAGGGACCCGGAAACACCATATATTTT
-	TRBV7-9	TRBJ1-4	-	CASSPGVGEKLFF	TGTGCCAGCAGCCCGGGGGTTGGGGAAAAACTGTTTTTT
-	TRBV11-2	TRBJ1-5	-	CASSLDGLGNQPQHF	TGTGCCAGCAGCTTAGACGGGCTGGGCAATCAGCCCCAGCATTTT
-	TRBV29-1	TRBJ2-5	-	CSVGTDQETQYF	TGCAGCGTTGGGACAGATCAAGAGACCCAGTACTTC
-	TRBV7-9	TRBJ1-4	-	CASAGNANEKLFF	TGTGCCAGCGCCGGGAACGCGAATGAAAAACTGTTTTTT
-	TRBV6-2/TRBV6-3	TRBJ2-7	TRBD2	CASSYTRTSNEQYF	TGTGCCAGCAGTTATACGCGGACTAGCAACGAGCAGTACTTC
once	TRBV6-1	TRBJ2-5	-	CASSEASGTQYF	TGTGCCAGCAGTGAAGCATCCGGGACCCAGTACTTC
-	TRBV9	TRBJ2-1	-	CASRSGWGEQFF	TGTGCCAGCAGGTCGGGGTGGGGTGAGCAGTTCTTC
once	TRBV6-5	TRBJ1-1	TRBD1	CASSVGTGNTEAFF	TGTGCCAGCAGCGTCGGGACAGGAAACACTGAAGCTTTCTTT
-	TRBV5-4	TRBJ2-1	TRBD1	CASSGGQGAGEQFF	TGTGCCAGCAGCGGGGGACAGGGGGCTGGTGAGCAGTTCTTC
once	TRBV5-6	TRBJ2-7	-	CASLPQPTPIFGGEQYF	TGTGCCAGCCTTCCCCAGCCTACTCCCATTTTCGGAGGGGAGCAGTACTTC
-	TRBV18	TRBJ2-3	-	CASSPLAKTTDTQYF	TGTGCCAGCTCACCACTTGCGAAAACCACAGATACGCAGTATTTT
-	TRBV3-1/TRBV3-2	TRBJ1-1	-	CASSQDGIRAFF	TGTGCCAGCAGCCAAGACGGGATCCGGGCTTTCTTT
-	TRBV6-2/TRBV6-3	TRBJ1-1	-	CASSPGRPDSEAFF	TGTGCCAGCAGCCCAGGACGGCCCGACTCTGAAGCTTTCTTT
-	TRBV7-8	TRBJ1-1	-	CASSDKTGSFGAEAFF	TGTGCCAGCAGCGACAAGACAGGTTCTTTTGGCGCTGAAGCTTTCTTT
once	TRBV4-2	TRBJ2-2	TRBD2	CASRSNSGSDTGELFF	TGTGCCAGCAGATCCAATAGCGGGAGTGACACCGGGGAGCTGTTTTTT
-	TRBV9	TRBJ2-3	TRBD2	CASSAPSGSGIVDTQYF	TGTGCCAGCAGCGCCCCGTCGGGTAGCGGGATCGTAGATACGCAGTATTTT
-	TRBV7-2	TRBJ1-2	TRBD1	CASSSQGDGYTF	TGTGCCAGCAGCTCGCAGGGGGATGGCTACACCTTC
-	TRBV7-9	TRBJ1-6	TRBD1	CASSFETGLSSPLHF	TGTGCCAGCAGCTTCGAGACAGGGTTAAGTTCACCCCTCCACTTT
-	TRBV6-5	TRBJ1-2	TRBD1	CASNLYRGADYGYTF	TGTGCCAGCAACCTCTACAGGGGGGCGGACTATGGCTACACCTTC
-	TRBV19	TRBJ2-2	-	CASSIRGPNTGELFF	TGTGCCAGTAGTATCAGGGGCCCGAACACCGGGGAGCTGTTTTTT
-	TRBV5-4	TRBJ1-2	-	CASSETNSYGYTF	TGTGCCAGCAGCGAAACTAACAGCTATGGCTACACCTTC
-	TRBV12-5	TRBJ2-1	-	CASGLGNNEQFF	TGTGCTAGTGGTTTAGGGAACAATGAGCAGTTCTTC
-	TRBV30	TRBJ2-1	-	CAWSRLGLEDNEQFF	TGTGCCTGGAGTAGGCTGGGGCTAGAGGACAATGAGCAGTTCTTC
-	TRBV5-1	TRBJ2-6	TRBD1	CASSLGQGAGANVLTF	TGCGCCAGCAGCTTGGGACAGGGGGCTGGGGCCAACGTCCTGACTTTC
-	TRBV3-1/TRBV3-2	TRBJ1-1	-	CASSQAGDTEAFF	TGTGCCAGCAGCCAAGCAGGGGACACTGAAGCTTTCTTT
-	TRBV10-3	TRBJ2-5	-	CAISERGEGVQETQYF	TGTGCCATCAGTGAGAGGGGGGAGGGGGTCCAAGAGACCCAGTACTTC
-	TRBV7-8	TRBJ1-1	-	CASSLVPRSYTEAFF	TGTGCCAGCAGCTTAGTCCCAAGGTCCTACACTGAAGCTTTCTTT
once	TRBV19	TRBJ2-1	-	CASSIIGIYNEQFF	TGTGCCAGTAGTATAATCGGGATCTACAATGAGCAGTTCTTC
-	TRBV29-1	TRBJ2-1	TRBD2	CSVELPSGRAIRYSEQFF	TGCAGCGTTGAGTTGCCTAGCGGGAGGGCCATTCGGTACAGTGAGCAGTTCTTC
once	TRBV7-8	TRBJ1-1	-	CASSLVPNRAKNTEAFF	TGTGCCAGCAGCTTAGTCCCTAACAGGGCAAAGAACACTGAAGCTTTCTTT
few	TRBV19	TRBJ1-3	-	CASTPDRFSGNTIYF	TGTGCCAGTACGCCAGACAGATTCTCTGGAAACACCATATATTTT
-	TRBV5-1	TRBJ1-4	-	CASSLAWDNSEKLFF	TGCGCCAGCAGCTTGGCCTGGGACAATAGTGAAAAACTGTTTTTT
-	TRBV5-4	TRBJ2-7	TRBD2	CASSLVSGVSYEQYF	TGTGCCAGCAGCTTGGTTAGCGGGGTCTCCTACGAGCAGTACTTC
-	TRBV30	TRBJ1-4	TRBD1	CAWDSGQGATNEKLFF	TGTGCCTGGGATTCCGGACAGGGCGCAACTAATGAAAAACTGTTTTTT
-	TRBV19	TRBJ2-1	TRBD2	CASSMRLAGGFSGEQFF	TGTGCCAGTAGTATGCGGCTAGCGGGAGGGTTTTCAGGTGAGCAGTTCTTC
-	TRBV5-1	TRBJ2-2	TRBD2	CASRLAGDPAGELFF	TGCGCCAGCAGACTAGCGGGAGACCCGGCCGGGGAGCTGTTTTTT
-	TRBV14	TRBJ1-2	-	CASSLIGAHGYTF	TGTGCCAGCAGCCTTATCGGGGCCCATGGCTACACCTTC
once	TRBV7-9	TRBJ2-5	-	CASSLGRKAVLQETQYF	TGTGCCAGCAGCTTAGGTCGTAAAGCGGTCTTACAAGAGACCCAGTACTTC
few	TRBV15	TRBJ1-4	-	CATSRVMNVNEKLFF	TGTGCCACCAGCAGAGTCATGAATGTAAATGAAAAACTGTTTTTT
-	TRBV5-8	TRBJ2-7	-	CASSFSRIGEYEQYF	TGTGCCAGCAGCTTCAGCCGTATTGGAGAATACGAGCAGTACTTC
-	TRBV6-5	TRBJ2-2	-	CASSYGLFTGELFF	TGTGCCAGCAGTTACGGGCTCTTCACCGGGGAGCTGTTTTTT
-	TRBV5-5	TRBJ2-2	TRBD1	CASSPSGTGPTGELFF	TGTGCCAGCAGCCCGAGTGGGACAGGGCCCACCGGGGAGCTGTTTTTT
many	TRBV5-1	TRBJ1-1	TRBD1	CASSLEGGWVNTEAFF	TGCGCCAGCAGCTTGGAAGGGGGCTGGGTGAACACTGAAGCTTTCTTT
-	TRBV2	TRBJ2-2	-	CASSPLAIDTGELFF	TGTGCCAGCTCTCCCCTCGCTATTGACACCGGGGAGCTGTTTTTT
-	TRBV10-1	TRBJ1-1	-	CASSNSQGLTEAFF	TGCGCCAGCAGCAACTCACAGGGTTTAACTGAAGCTTTCTTT
-	TRBV5-4	TRBJ2-6	TRBD1	CASSLLDRGQAGANVLTF	TGTGCCAGCAGCTTGTTGGACAGGGGACAAGCTGGGGCCAACGTCCTGACTTTC
-	TRBV2	TRBJ2-3	-	CASTLGVRTDTQYF	TGTGCCAGCACCCTGGGAGTAAGGACAGATACGCAGTATTTT
-	TRBV6-6	TRBJ2-1	-	CASSYLDNEQFF	TGTGCCAGCAGCTACCTAGACAATGAGCAGTTCTTC
-	TRBV5-1	TRBJ1-1	TRBD1	CASRFDRDREAFF	TGCGCCAGCAGATTTGACAGGGATCGGGAAGCTTTCTTT
once	TRBV19	TRBJ1-1	TRBD1	CASSKQGSLTAFF	TGTGCCAGTAGTAAACAGGGGTCGCTGACAGCTTTCTTT